This TCR beta chain was documented in a study of shared clonotypes between healthy human individuals. General study findings and limits: Naive subsets tended to show greater estimated richness than memory subsets.

Regarding this clone: Its specificity is unknown.

Into CD45RA+ naive and CD45RA-negative memory subsets, the CD4+ cells were split. On sorted subsets, replicate PCRs used roughly 190 ng DNA, or about 33,000 T cell genomes. Using immunoSEQ multiplex PCR, the repertoire was profiled, and TCRdb retains in-frame clones only, with some absent. Among more than 850,000 clones, about four fifths were seen once, and the ten largest hold 0.5% to 0.6%. The CDR3 is made up of 16 amino acids. Trimming at V came to 3 bases and at J to 1 base, leaving 5 bases not matched to a gene. Germline V gene lookup returns CDR1 SGHNT and CDR2 YENEEA. The source is a young man in good health. Some clones in this sample may be carry-over from other donors' samples. Source material: memory CD4+ T cells from PBMCs. The subset is: CD45RA-negative fraction. The chain links TRBV11-3 to TRBJ1-1; 10 bases match TRBD1. The chain's CDR3 is CASSLGQGWTNTEAFF. The CDR3 DNA reads as TGTGCCAGCAGCTTGGGACAGGGGTGGACGAACACTGAAGCTTTCTTT. The entire variable domain, with the rest obtained from reference TRBV11-3 and TRBJ1-1, is as follows: EAGVVQSPRYKIIEKKQPVAFWCNPISGHNTLYWYLQNLGQGPELLIRYENEEAVDDSQLPKDRFSAERLKGVDSTLKIQPAELGDSAVYLCASSLGQGWTNTEAFFGQGTRLTVV.